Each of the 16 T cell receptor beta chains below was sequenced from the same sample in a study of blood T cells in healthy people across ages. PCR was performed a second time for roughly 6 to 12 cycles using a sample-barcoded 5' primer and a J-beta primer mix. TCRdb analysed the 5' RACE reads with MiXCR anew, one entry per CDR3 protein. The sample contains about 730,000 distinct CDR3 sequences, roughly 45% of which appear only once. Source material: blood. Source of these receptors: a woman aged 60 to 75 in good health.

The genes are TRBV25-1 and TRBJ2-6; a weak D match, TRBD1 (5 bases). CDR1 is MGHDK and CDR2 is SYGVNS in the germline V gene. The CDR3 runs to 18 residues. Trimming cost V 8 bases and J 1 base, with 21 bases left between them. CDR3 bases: TGTGCCAGCCTTGGATGGCAGGGCCACTTGTCTGGGGCCAACGTCCTGACTTTC. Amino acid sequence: CASLGWQGHLSGANVLTF. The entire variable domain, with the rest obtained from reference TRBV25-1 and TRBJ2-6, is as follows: EADIYQTPRYLVIGTGKKITLECSQTMGHDKMYWYQQDPGMELHLIHYSYGVNSTEKGDLSSESTVSRIRTEHFPLTLESARPSHTSQYLCASLGWQGHLSGANVLTFGAGSRLTVL.

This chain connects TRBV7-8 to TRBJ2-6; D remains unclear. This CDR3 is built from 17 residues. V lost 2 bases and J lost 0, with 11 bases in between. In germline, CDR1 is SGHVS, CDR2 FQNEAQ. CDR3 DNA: TGTGCCAGCAGCTTAAAGAGACAAACCTCTGGGGCCAACGTCCTGACTTTC. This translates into CASSLKRQTSGANVLTF. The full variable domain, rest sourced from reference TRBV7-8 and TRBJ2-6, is GAGVSQSPRYKVAKRGQDVALRCDPISGHVSLFWYQQALGQGPEFLTYFQNEAQLDKSGLPSDRFFAERPEGSVSTLKIQRTQQEDSAVYLCASSLKRQTSGANVLTFGAGSRLTVL.

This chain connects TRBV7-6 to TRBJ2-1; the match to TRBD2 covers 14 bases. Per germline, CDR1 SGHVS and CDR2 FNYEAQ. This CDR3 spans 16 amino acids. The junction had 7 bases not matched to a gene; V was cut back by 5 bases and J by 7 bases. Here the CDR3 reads CASSSTGLAGANEQFF. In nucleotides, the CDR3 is TGTGCCAGCAGCAGTACGGGACTAGCGGGAGCAAATGAGCAGTTCTTC.

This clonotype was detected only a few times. The CDR3, as DNA: TGCAGTGCTCCCGGGGGCGGGCTCACCCTTTCCGGCGAGCAGTACTTC. This translates into CSAPGGGLTLSGEQYF. This sequence joins TRBV20-1 and TRBJ2-7; D tentatively reads TRBD1 or TRBD2 (6 bases each). The V and J ends lost 5 bases and 6 bases respectively, with 26 bases between them. This CDR3 region has 16 residues. Germline V gene sequence: CDR1 DFQATT, CDR2 SNEGSKA (reference sequence).

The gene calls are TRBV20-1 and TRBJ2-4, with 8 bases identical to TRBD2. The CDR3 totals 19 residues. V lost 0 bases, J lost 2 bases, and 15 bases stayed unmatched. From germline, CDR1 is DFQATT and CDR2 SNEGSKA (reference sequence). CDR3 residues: CSARDGIAGYFLTKNIQYF. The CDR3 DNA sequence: TGCAGTGCTAGAGATGGAATAGCGGGATACTTCCTTACCAAAAACATTCAGTACTTC.

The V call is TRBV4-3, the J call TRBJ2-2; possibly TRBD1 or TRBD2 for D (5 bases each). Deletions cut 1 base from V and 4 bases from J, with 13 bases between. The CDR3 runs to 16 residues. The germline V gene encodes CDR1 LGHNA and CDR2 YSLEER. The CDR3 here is CASSQGVGTLTGELFF. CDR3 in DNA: TGCGCCAGCAGCCAAGGGGTCGGGACCCTCACCGGGGAGCTGTTTTTT.

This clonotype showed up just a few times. CDR3 DNA sequence: TGTGCCAGCAGTTCTAGGGATGTATCCTACGAGCAGTACTTC. Residues: CASSSRDVSYEQYF. J is TRBJ2-7 and V is TRBV27, with D unresolved. The CDR3 covers 14 residues. Germline CDR1 is MNHEY and CDR2 is SMNVEV (reference sequence). Trimming left V 4 bases short and J 1 base short, with 11 bases between.

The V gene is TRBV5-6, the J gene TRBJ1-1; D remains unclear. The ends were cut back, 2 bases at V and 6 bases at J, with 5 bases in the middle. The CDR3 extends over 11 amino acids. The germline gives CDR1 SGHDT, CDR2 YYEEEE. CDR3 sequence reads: CASSFGSEAFF. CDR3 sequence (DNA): TGTGCCAGCAGCTTTGGATCTGAAGCTTTCTTT.

The CDR3 spells CSAARTAQETQYF. The CDR3 nucleotides read TGCAGTGCCGCCCGGACAGCCCAAGAGACCCAGTACTTC. The chain uses TRBV20-1 and TRBJ2-5, with D perhaps matching TRBD1 (6 bases). Germline lookup yields CDR1 DFQATT and CDR2 SNEGSKA (reference sequence). V was pared by 6 bases and J by 1 base, with 12 bases between. The CDR3 extends over 13 amino acids.

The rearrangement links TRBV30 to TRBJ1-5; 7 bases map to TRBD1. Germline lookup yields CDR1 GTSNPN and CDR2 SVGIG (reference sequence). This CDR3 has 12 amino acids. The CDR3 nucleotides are TGTGCGTCAGGGGGTGGTTTCCAGCCCCAGCATTTT. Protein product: CASGGGFQPQHF.

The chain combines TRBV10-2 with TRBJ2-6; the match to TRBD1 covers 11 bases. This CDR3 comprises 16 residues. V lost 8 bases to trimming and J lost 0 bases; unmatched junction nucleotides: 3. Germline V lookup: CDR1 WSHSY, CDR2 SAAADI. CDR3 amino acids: CASHGTGGSGANVLTF. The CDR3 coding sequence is TGCGCCAGCCACGGGACAGGGGGCTCTGGGGCCAACGTCCTGACTTTC.

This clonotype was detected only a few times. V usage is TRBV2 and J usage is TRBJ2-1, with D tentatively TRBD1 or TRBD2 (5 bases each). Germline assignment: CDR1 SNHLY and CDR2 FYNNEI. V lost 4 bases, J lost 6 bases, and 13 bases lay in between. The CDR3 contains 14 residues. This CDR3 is CASSAGSLGNEQFF. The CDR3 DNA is TGTGCCAGCAGTGCAGGGAGTTTGGGCAATGAGCAGTTCTTC.

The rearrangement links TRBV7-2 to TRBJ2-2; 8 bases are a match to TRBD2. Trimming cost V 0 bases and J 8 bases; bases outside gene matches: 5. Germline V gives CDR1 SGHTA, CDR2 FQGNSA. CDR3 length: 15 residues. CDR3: CASSLARTSTGELFF. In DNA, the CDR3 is TGTGCCAGCAGCTTAGCGAGGACTAGCACTGGGGAGCTGTTTTTT.

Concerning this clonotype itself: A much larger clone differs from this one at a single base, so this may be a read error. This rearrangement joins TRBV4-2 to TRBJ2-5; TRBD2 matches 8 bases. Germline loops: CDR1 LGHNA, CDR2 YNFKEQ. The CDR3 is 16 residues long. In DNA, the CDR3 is TGTGCCAGCAGCCAAGATTCCCCTAGCGGGTGGAAGACCCAGCACTTC. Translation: CASSQDSPSGWKTQHF.

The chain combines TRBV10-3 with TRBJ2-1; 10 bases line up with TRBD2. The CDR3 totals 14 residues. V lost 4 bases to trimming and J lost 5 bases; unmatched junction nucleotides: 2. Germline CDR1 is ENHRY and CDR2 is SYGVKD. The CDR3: CAISGTSGDNEQFF. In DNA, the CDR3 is TGTGCCATCAGTGGGACTAGCGGAGACAATGAGCAGTTCTTC.

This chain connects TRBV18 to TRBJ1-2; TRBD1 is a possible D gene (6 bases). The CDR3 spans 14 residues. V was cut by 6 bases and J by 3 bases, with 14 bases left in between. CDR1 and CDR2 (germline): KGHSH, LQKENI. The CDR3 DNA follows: TGTGCCAGCTCCATCCGGGACAAGGACTATGGCTACACCTTC. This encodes CASSIRDKDYGYTF.